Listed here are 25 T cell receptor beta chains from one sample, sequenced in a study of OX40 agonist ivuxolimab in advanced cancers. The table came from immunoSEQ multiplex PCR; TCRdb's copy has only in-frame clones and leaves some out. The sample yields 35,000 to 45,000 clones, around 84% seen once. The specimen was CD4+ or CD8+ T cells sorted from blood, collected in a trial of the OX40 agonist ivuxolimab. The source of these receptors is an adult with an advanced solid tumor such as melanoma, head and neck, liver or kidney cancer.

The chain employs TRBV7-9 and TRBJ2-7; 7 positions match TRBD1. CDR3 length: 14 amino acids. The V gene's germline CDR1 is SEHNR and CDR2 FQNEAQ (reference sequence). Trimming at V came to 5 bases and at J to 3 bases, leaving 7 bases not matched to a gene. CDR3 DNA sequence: TGTGCCAGCAGCGGCACAGGGGACATCTACGAGCAGTACTTC. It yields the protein CASSGTGDIYEQYF. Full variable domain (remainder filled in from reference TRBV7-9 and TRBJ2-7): DTGVSQNPRHKITKRGQNVTFRCDPISEHNRLYWYRQTLGQGPEFLTYFQNEAQLEKSRLLSDRFSAERPKGSFSTLEIQRTEQGDSAMYLCASSGTGDIYEQYFGPGTRLTVT.

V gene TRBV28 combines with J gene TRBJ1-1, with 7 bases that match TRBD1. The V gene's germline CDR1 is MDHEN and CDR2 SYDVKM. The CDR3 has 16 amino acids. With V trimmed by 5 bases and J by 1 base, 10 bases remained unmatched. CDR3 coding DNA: TGTGCCAGCAGTAAGACAGGGTTGAATGAGAACACTGAAGCTTTCTTT. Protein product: CASSKTGLNENTEAFF. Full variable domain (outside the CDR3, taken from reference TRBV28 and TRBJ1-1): DVKVTQSSRYLVKRTGEKVFLECVQDMDHENMFWYRQDPGLGLRLIYFSYDVKMKEKGDIPEGYSVSREKKERFSLILESASTNQTSMYLCASSKTGLNENTEAFFGQGTRLTVV.

CDR3 protein: CASSSPRSTNEKLFF. CDR3 DNA: TGTGCCAGCAGTTCTCCGAGATCAACTAATGAAAAACTGTTTTTT. This sequence joins TRBV11-2 and TRBJ1-4; D unresolved. V lost 6 bases and J 0 bases, leaving 11 bases between the germline ends. Germline CDR1 reads SGHAT; CDR2 reads FQNNGV. The CDR3 runs to 15 residues.

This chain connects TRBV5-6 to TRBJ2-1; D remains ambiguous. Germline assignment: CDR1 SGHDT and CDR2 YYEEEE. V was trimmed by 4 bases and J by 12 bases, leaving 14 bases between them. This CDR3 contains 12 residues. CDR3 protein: CASSPGRLVQFF. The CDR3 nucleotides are TGTGCCAGCAGCCCTGGACGTTTAGTGCAGTTCTTC.

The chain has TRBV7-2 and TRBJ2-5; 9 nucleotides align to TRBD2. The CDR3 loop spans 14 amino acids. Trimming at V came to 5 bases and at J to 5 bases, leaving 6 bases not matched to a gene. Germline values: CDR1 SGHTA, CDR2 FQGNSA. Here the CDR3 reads CASSQSGGPETQYF. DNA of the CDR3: TGTGCCAGCAGCCAAAGCGGGGGGCCGGAGACCCAGTACTTC.

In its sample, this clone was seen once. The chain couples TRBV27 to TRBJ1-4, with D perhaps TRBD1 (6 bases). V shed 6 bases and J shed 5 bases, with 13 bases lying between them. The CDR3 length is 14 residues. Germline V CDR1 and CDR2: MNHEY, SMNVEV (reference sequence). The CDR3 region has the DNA TGTGCCAGCAGCGAAGACAGGAACAATGAAAAACTGTTTTTT. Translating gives CASSEDRNNEKLFF.

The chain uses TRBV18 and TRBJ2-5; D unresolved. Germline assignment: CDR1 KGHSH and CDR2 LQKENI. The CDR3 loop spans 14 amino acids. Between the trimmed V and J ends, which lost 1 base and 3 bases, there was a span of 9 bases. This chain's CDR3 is CASSPLVGEETQYF. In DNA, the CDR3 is TGTGCCAGCTCACCACTGGTAGGAGAAGAGACCCAGTACTTC. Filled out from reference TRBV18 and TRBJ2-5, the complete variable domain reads NAGVMQNPRHLVRRRGQEARLRCSPMKGHSHVYWYRQLPEEGLKFMVYLQKENIIDESGMPKERFSAEFPKEGPSILRIQQVVRGDSAAYFCASSPLVGEETQYFGPGTRLLVL.

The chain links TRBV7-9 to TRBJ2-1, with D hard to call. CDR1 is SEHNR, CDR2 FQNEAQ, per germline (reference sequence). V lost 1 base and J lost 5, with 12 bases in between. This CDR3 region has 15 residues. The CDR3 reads CASSLDGYSHNEQFF. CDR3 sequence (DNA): TGTGCCAGCAGCTTAGACGGATATAGTCACAATGAGCAGTTCTTC.

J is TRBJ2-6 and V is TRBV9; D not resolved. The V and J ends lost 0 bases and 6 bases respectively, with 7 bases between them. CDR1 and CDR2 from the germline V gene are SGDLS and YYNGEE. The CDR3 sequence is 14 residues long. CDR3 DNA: TGTGCCAGCAGCGTAGATGGGTCGGCCAACGTCCTGACTTTC. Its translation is CASSVDGSANVLTF.

This CDR3 reads CASSHFPDKRGQETQYF. The CDR3 DNA is TGCGCCAGCAGCCACTTCCCGGATAAGCGGGGCCAAGAGACCCAGTACTTC. The gene calls are TRBV4-1 and TRBJ2-5, with 7 bases matching TRBD2. The CDR3 contains 17 residues. The V segment lost 3 bases and the J segment 1 base; nucleotides outside the gene matches: 11. CDR1 is MGHRA and CDR2 is YSYEKL in the germline V gene.

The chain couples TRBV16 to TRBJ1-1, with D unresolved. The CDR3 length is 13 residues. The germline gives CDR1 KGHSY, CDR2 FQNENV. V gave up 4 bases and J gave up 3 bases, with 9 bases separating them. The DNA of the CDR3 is TGTGCCAGCAGCCCAGTAATATACACTGAAGCTTTCTTT. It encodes CASSPVIYTEAFF.

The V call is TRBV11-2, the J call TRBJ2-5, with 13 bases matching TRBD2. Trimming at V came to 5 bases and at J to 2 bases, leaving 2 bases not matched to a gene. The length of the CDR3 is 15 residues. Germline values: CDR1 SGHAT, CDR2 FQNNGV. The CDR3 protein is CASSQGLAGQETQYF. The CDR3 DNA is TGTGCCAGCAGCCAGGGACTAGCGGGGCAAGAGACCCAGTACTTC.

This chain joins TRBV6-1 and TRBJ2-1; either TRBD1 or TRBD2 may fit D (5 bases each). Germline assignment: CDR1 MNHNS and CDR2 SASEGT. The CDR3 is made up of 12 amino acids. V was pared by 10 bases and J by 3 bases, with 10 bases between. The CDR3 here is CAIRDGYNEQFF. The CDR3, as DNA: TGTGCCATCCGGGACGGCTACAATGAGCAGTTCTTC.

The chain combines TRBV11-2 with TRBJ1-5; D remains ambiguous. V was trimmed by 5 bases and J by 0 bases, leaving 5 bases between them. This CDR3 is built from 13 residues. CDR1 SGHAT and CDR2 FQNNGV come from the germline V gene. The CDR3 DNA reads TGTGCCAGCAGCGTAAATAGCAATCAGCCCCAGCATTTT. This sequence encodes CASSVNSNQPQHF.

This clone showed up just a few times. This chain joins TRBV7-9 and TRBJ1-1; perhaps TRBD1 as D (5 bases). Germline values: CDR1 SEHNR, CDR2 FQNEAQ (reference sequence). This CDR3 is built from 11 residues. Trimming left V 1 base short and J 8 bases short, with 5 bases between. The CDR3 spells CASSLGGEAFF. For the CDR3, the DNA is TGTGCCAGCAGCTTAGGGGGGGAAGCTTTCTTT.

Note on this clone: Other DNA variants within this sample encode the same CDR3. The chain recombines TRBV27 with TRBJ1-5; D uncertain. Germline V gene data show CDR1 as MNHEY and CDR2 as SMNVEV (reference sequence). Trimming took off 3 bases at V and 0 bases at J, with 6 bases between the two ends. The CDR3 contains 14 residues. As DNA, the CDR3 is TGTGCCAGCAGTTTTTCAGGTAGCAATCAGCCCCAGCATTTT. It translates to CASSFSGSNQPQHF.

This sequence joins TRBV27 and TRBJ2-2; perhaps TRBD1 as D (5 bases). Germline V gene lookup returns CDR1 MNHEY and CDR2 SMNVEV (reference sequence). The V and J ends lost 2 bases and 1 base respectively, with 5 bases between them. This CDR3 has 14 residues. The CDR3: CASSLTGNTGELFF. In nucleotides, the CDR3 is TGTGCCAGCAGTTTAACAGGGAACACCGGGGAGCTGTTTTTT.

CDR3 protein: CAIGPGQGGGDTQYF. As DNA, the CDR3 is TGTGCCATCGGACCGGGACAGGGCGGGGGAGATACGCAGTATTTT. The chain joins TRBV10-3 to TRBJ2-3, with TRBD1 identical over 9 bases. The germline V gene has CDR1 ENHRY and CDR2 SYGVKD. The junction had 11 bases not matched to a gene; V was cut back by 8 bases and J by 5 bases. The CDR3 has 15 residues.

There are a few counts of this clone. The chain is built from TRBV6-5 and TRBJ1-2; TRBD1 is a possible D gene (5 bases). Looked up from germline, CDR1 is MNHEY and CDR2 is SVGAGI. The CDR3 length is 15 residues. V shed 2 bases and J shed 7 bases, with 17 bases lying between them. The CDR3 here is CASSYTYRDVPGYTF. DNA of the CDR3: TGTGCCAGCAGTTACACATACCGGGACGTCCCTGGCTACACCTTC.

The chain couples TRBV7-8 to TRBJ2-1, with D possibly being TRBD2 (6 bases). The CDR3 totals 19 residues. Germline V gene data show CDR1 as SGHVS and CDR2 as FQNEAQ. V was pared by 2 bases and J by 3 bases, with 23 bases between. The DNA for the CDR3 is TGTGCCAGCAGCTTACAGTACCTCGAGGAGGGTCTTGTCTACAATGAGCAGTTCTTC. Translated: CASSLQYLEEGLVYNEQFF.

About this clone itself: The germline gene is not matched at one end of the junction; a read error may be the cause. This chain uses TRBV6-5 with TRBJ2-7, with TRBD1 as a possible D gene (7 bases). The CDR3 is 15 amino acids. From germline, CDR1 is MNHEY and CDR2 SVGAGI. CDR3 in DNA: TGTGCCAGCAGTACCCTTGGAGGGGGCACCTACGAGCAGCACTTC. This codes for CASSTLGGGTYEQHF.

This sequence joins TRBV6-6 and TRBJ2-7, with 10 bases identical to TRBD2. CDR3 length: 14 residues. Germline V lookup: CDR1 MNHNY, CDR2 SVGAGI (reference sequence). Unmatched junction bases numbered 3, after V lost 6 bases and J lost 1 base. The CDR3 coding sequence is TGTGCCAGCAGCCAGGGACTAGCGTCCTACGAGCAGTACTTC. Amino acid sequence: CASSQGLASYEQYF.

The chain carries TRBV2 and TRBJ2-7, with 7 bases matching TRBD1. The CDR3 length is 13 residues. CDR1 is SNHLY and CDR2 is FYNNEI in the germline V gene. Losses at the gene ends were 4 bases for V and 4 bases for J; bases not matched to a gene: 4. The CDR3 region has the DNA TGTGCCAGCAGTGGGGACAGTTTGTACGAGCAGTACTTC. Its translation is CASSGDSLYEQYF.

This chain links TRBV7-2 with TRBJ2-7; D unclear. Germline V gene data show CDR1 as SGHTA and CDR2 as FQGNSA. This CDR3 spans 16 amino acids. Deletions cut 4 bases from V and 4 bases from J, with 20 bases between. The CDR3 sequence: CASSSLGSPALYEQYV. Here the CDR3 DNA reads TGTGCCAGCAGCTCGCTTGGATCTCCGGCTCTTTACGAGCAGTACGTC.

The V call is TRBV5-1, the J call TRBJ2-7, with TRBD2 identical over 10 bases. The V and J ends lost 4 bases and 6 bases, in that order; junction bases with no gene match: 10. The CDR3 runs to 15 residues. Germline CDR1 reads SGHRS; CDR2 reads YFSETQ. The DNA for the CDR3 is TGCGCCAGCAGCCCCGGACTAGCGGAGACCAGCGAGCAGTACGTC. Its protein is CASSPGLAETSEQYV.